This T cell receptor (beta chain) was captured by sequencing in a study of vaccination and CD4 T cells after COVID-19. Whole-study context: Each participant was administered two doses of a vaccine, which was either BNT162b2 or mRNA-1273. Overlapping spike peptides from SARS-CoV-2, HCoV-NL63, HCoV-OC43 and HCoV-229E served to stimulate the cells.

Trimming stripped 5 bases from V and 4 bases from J, with 14 bases between. Germline CDR1 and CDR2: DFQATT and SNEGSKA (reference sequence). The CDR3 contains 13 residues. As for treatment: roughly nine-day PBMC culture with coronavirus spike peptide pools or control peptides (ViraFEST assay). Cultured CD4+ T cells had their DNA profiled by the Oncomine TCR Beta short-read assay. Extraction of genomic DNA was performed on cultured CD4+ T cells. In TCRdb, the PCR reads were re-called with MiXCR into one record per CDR3 protein. Here the sample spans 20,000 to 25,000 distinct CDR3 sequences, 67% being singletons. In regard to this clonotype: The antigen remains unidentified.

J is TRBJ1-1 and V is TRBV20-1; perhaps TRBD1 as D (5 bases). This TCR was sampled from a human donor who received a COVID-19 vaccine. This sample comprised CD4+ T cells from blood, cultured in vitro, obtained after SARS-CoV-2 vaccination. The CDR3 DNA sequence: TGCAGTGCTGTGGTTTCAGGGTTCACTGAAGCTTTCTTT. It codes for CSAVVSGFTEAFF.